Listed below are T cell receptor beta chains from one sample, sequenced in a study of ipilimumab plus nivolumab after autologous stem cell transplantation. Measured with immunoSEQ multiplex PCR; TCRdb has only the in-frame clones, and not every one. The sample holds under 20,000 clones; 65% to 85% are singletons and the top ten take about 6.4%. The source material was PBMCs, sampled in a trial of ipilimumab plus nivolumab as post-transplant consolidation. The origin of the receptors is a male donor with diffuse large B-cell lymphoma. CDR3s include the opening cysteine and the closing phenylalanine or tryptophan. The D gene is left open where the match is weak. The size entry is marked missing in some rows and otherwise reads once, few, many or a size class.

j_gene	abundance	v_gene	d_gene	CDR3nt	CDR3aa
TRBJ2-3	-	TRBV6-1	-	TGTGCCAGCTCAAAACCTTCCACAGATACGCAGTATTTT	CASSKPSTDTQYF
TRBJ2-2	-	TRBV5-4	TRBD1	TGTGCCAGCAGCTGGACAGGGGAAGGCGGGGAGCTGTTTTTT	CASSWTGEGGELFF
TRBJ2-5	-	TRBV7-6	TRBD1	TGTGCCAGCAGCCCCGGGACAGGGGTCTCCATGGAGACCCAGTACTTC	CASSPGTGVSMETQYF
TRBJ2-3	-	TRBV7-2	TRBD2	TGTGCCAGCAGCCCCTCTAGCGGGGGTTCACCTGGTACGCAGTATTTT	CASSPSSGGSPGTQYF
TRBJ2-7	-	TRBV2	-	TGTGCCAGCAGTCCTGTCCTCCCCGGCTACGAGCAGTACTTC	CASSPVLPGYEQYF
TRBJ1-4	-	TRBV15	TRBD1	TGTGCCACCATAGACAGGGCAGCTGAAAAACTGTTTTTT	CATIDRAAEKLFF
TRBJ1-1	-	TRBV30	-	TGTGCCTGGAGTGTACGTGGGGGGCAAACTGAAGCTTTCTTT	CAWSVRGGQTEAFF
TRBJ2-5	-	TRBV2	-	TGTGCCAGCAGCGACTCCGGGGAGACCCAGTACTTC	CASSDSGETQYF
TRBJ2-5	few	TRBV7-8	TRBD2	TGTGCCAGCACCCCTCTGGGCGGGGGGGGAGAGACCCAGTACTTC	CASTPLGGGGETQYF
TRBJ1-2	-	TRBV29-1	-	TGCAGCGTTGGAGGAGCGAACTATGGCTACACCTTC	CSVGGANYGYTF
TRBJ1-5	-	TRBV5-5	-	TGTGCCAGCAGCCGTACACCAGGGGCCGGCAATCAGCCCCAGCATTTT	CASSRTPGAGNQPQHF
TRBJ2-4	-	TRBV7-2	-	TGTGCCAGCAGCTTAGGTGGGGCCGGAGGGGACATTCAGTACTTC	CASSLGGAGGDIQYF
TRBJ2-5	-	TRBV9	TRBD2	TGTGCCAGCAGCGTAGGTTACTCAGTGGGACTAGCTGGGCAAGAGACCCAGTACTTC	CASSVGYSVGLAGQETQYF
TRBJ1-2	-	TRBV6-1	-	TGTGCCAGCAGTGAATATCCAGGACAGAATGGCTACACCTTC	CASSEYPGQNGYTF
TRBJ2-3	-	TRBV10-3	TRBD2	TGTGCCATCAGTGAAGCGGGGGGGCATGGAGATACGCAGTATTTT	CAISEAGGHGDTQYF
TRBJ2-1	-	TRBV7-2	TRBD2	TGTGCCAGCAGCTTAATGAGGGGAGGGAATGAGCAGTTCTTC	CASSLMRGGNEQFF